Each of the 29 T cell receptor beta chains below was sequenced from the same sample in a study of Tregs in tolerant kidney transplant recipients. Assay used: immunoSEQ multiplex PCR; TCRdb lists only in-frame clones, some missing. The data contain around 70,000 clones, roughly 92% of them seen just once; the ten biggest clones take up over 9.5%. The sequenced sample was CD8+ T cells from blood, obtained before the transplant. The receptors come from a human donor who received a combined kidney and bone marrow transplant.

This chain connects TRBV5-1 to TRBJ2-7; TRBD1 might be the D (6 bases). V dropped 4 bases and J dropped 4 bases, with 12 bases sitting between them. CDR1 and CDR2 from the germline V gene are SGHRS and YFSETQ. CDR3 length: 13 residues. The CDR3 DNA is TGCGCCAGCAGCCCCGGACAGAAATACGAGCAGTACTTC. Protein sequence: CASSPGQKYEQYF. Using reference TRBV5-1 and TRBJ2-7 for the parts outside the CDR3, the full variable domain is KAGVTQTPRYLIKTRGQQVTLSCSPISGHRSVSWYQQTPGQGLQFLFEYFSETQRNKGNFPGRFSGRQFSNSRSEMNVSTLELGDSALYLCASSPGQKYEQYFGPGTRLTVT.

The V and J genes are TRBV4-3 and TRBJ1-3, with 9 bases lining up with TRBD1. This CDR3 contains 18 residues. Unmatched junction bases numbered 17, after V lost 3 bases and J lost 8 bases. The germline V gene has CDR1 LGHNA and CDR2 YSLEER. In DNA, the CDR3 is TGCGCCAGCAGCCACCTCCCTCAAACCGGGACAGGGTTGGACACCATATATTTT. It translates to CASSHLPQTGTGLDTIYF.

The J gene is TRBJ2-5, the V gene TRBV4-3, with 11 positions matching TRBD2. The V segment lost 3 bases and the J segment 0 bases; nucleotides outside the gene matches: 9. This CDR3 contains 18 residues. Germline CDR1 is LGHNA and CDR2 is YSLEER. The CDR3 is CASSQGTSSGGYQETQYF. Here the CDR3 DNA reads TGCGCCAGCAGCCAGGGTACCTCTAGCGGGGGGTACCAAGAGACCCAGTACTTC.

This clone has a single count. The rearrangement joins TRBV19 to TRBJ1-2; no clear D gene. Germline CDR1 LNHDA, CDR2 SQIVND (reference sequence). With 1 base removed from V and 6 bases from J, the gap between germline ends came to 3 bases. This CDR3 region has 11 residues. CDR3: CASSIADGYTF. As DNA, the CDR3 is TGTGCCAGTAGTATAGCGGATGGCTACACCTTC.

The rearrangement links TRBV7-2 to TRBJ2-7, with D tentatively TRBD2 (5 bases). Trimming shortened V by 7 bases and J by 3 bases, and 19 bases separated the two germline ends. Germline CDR1 reads SGHTA; CDR2 reads FQGNSA. The CDR3 spans 15 residues. CDR3 nucleotides: TGTGCCAGCACCGTAGCCGGGGATATAGGCTACGAGCAGTACTTC. Its translation is CASTVAGDIGYEQYF. Using reference TRBV7-2 and TRBJ2-7 for the parts outside the CDR3, the full variable domain is GAGVSQSPSNKVTEKGKDVELRCDPISGHTALYWYRQSLGQGLEFLIYFQGNSAPDKSGLPSDRFSAERTGGSVSTLTIQRTQQEDSAVYLCASTVAGDIGYEQYFGPGTRLTVT.

The chain uses TRBV11-3 and TRBJ2-3; 7 bases fit TRBD1. V lost 2 bases and J lost 11; bases outside the gene matches: 4. The CDR3 length is 12 residues. Germline values: CDR1 SGHNT, CDR2 YENEEA. The CDR3 region is CASSLTGVMQYF. The DNA of the CDR3 is TGTGCCAGCAGCTTAACAGGGGTGATGCAGTATTTT.

This clone came up once. The chain combines TRBV13 with TRBJ2-1, with D perhaps TRBD2 (7 bases). Looked up from germline, CDR1 is PRHDT and CDR2 is FYEKMQ (reference sequence). The CDR3 loop spans 13 amino acids. Trimming removed 2 bases at V and 9 bases at J, with 11 bases between. CDR3 sequence reads: CASSLSRGGEQFF. In DNA form, the CDR3 reads TGTGCCAGCAGCTTAAGTAGGGGGGGTGAGCAGTTCTTC.

The table lists this clone with a count of one. The chain joins TRBV28 to TRBJ2-7, with TRBD1 matching over 7 bases. This CDR3 contains 16 residues. Trimming removed 4 bases from V and 7 bases from J; junction bases left unmatched: 16. Per germline, CDR1 MDHEN and CDR2 SYDVKM. DNA of the CDR3: TGTGCCAGCAGTTCCCCCTACAGGGGTACCGAACTGGAGCAGTACTTC. It encodes CASSSPYRGTELEQYF.

This clone has only a few counts. The chain joins TRBV5-4 to TRBJ2-7; 8 nucleotides agree with TRBD1. CDR1 SGHNT and CDR2 YYREEE come from the germline V gene (reference sequence). V was clipped by 4 bases and J by 6 bases; unmatched bases: 6. The CDR3 consists of 13 residues. CDR3 loop: CASSPIQGAEQYF. The CDR3 nucleotides read TGTGCCAGCAGCCCGATTCAGGGGGCCGAGCAGTACTTC.

The chain uses TRBV27 and TRBJ2-2, with D perhaps TRBD1 (6 bases). The germline CDR1 and CDR2 sequences are MNHEY and SMNVEV (reference sequence). This CDR3 has 13 amino acids. V lost 3 bases to trimming and J lost 6 bases, with 8 bases between them. The CDR3, as DNA: TGTGCCAGCAGTTTCGGACAGCCCGGGGAGCTGTTTTTT. Protein sequence: CASSFGQPGELFF.

V is TRBV9 and J is TRBJ2-2; D gene uncertain. Germline CDR1 reads SGDLS; CDR2 reads YYNGEE. Trimming removed 4 bases from V and 1 base from J, with 8 bases in between. This CDR3 spans 14 amino acids. CDR3 nucleotide sequence: TGTGCCAGCAGCATAGGAGTGAACACCGGGGAGCTGTTTTTT. Protein product: CASSIGVNTGELFF.

This rearrangement joins TRBV7-3 to TRBJ2-7; D uncertain. The CDR3 covers 13 residues. Germline loops: CDR1 SGHTA, CDR2 FQGTGA. V was cut by 2 bases and J by 1 base, with 6 bases left in between. The CDR3 spells CASSLGDSYEQYF. CDR3 nucleotide sequence: TGTGCCAGCAGCTTAGGAGATTCCTACGAGCAGTACTTC.

The chain recombines TRBV7-6 with TRBJ2-4, with D maybe TRBD2 (7 bases). The V end was cut by 3 bases, the J end by 1 base, with 10 bases between. In germline, CDR1 is SGHVS, CDR2 FNYEAQ. This CDR3 has 15 amino acids. The chain's CDR3 is CASSLGGAAKNIQYF. CDR3 DNA: TGTGCCAGCAGCTTGGGGGGGGCGGCCAAAAACATTCAGTACTTC.

V and J are TRBV15 and TRBJ2-7; 8 bases are shared with TRBD1. Trimming took 5 bases from V and 3 from J; bases not matched to a gene: 6. Germline CDR1 and CDR2: LNHNV and YYDKDF (reference sequence). This CDR3 is 14 amino acids long. The CDR3 loop is CATSGDRGGYEQYF. The DNA of the CDR3 is TGTGCCACCAGCGGCGACAGGGGAGGCTACGAGCAGTACTTC.

The CDR3 DNA sequence: TGTGCCAGCAGCTTAGCCGTCAATCAGCCCCAGCATTTT. Its translation: CASSLAVNQPQHF. This rearrangement joins TRBV7-6 to TRBJ1-5; no reliable D call. CDR1 is SGHVS and CDR2 is FNYEAQ in the germline V gene. V was pared by 0 bases and J by 3 bases, with 3 bases between. There are 13 residues in the CDR3.

The J gene is TRBJ2-1, the V gene TRBV30; 8 bases align to TRBD2. V lost 3 bases and J lost 8; bases outside the gene matches: 12. The length of the CDR3 is 15 residues. Germline V gene lookup returns CDR1 GTSNPN and CDR2 SVGIG (reference sequence). CDR3 protein: CAWRGLGSWADEQFF. The CDR3 DNA is TGTGCCTGGAGGGGACTAGGGTCTTGGGCCGATGAGCAGTTCTTC.

The V and J genes are TRBV27 and TRBJ2-2; D unclear. V dropped 7 bases and J dropped 4 bases, with 10 bases sitting between them. This CDR3 spans 13 amino acids. Germline assignment: CDR1 MNHEY and CDR2 SMNVEV (reference sequence). The CDR3 region has the DNA TGTGCCAGCACCTCTCCTACCACCGGGGAGCTGTTTTTT. This encodes CASTSPTTGELFF.

The chain links TRBV7-8 to TRBJ2-7; 9 bases are a match to TRBD2. Germline-derived CDR1 and CDR2 are SGHVS and FQNEAQ. J gave up 2 bases and V 8 bases, and 4 bases lay outside the gene matches. CDR3 length equals 13 residues. The CDR3 reads CASSLAGTYEQYF. In nucleotides, the CDR3 is TGTGCCAGCTCCCTAGCGGGAACCTACGAGCAGTACTTC.

The J gene is TRBJ2-1, the V gene TRBV14; 9 bases fit TRBD1. The CDR3 totals 13 residues. CDR1 and CDR2 (germline): SGHDN, FVKESK. Trimming removed 8 bases from V and 4 bases from J; junction bases left unmatched: 3. CDR3: CASGQGFYNEQFF. The CDR3 nucleotides are TGTGCCAGCGGACAGGGGTTTTACAATGAGCAGTTCTTC.

The rearrangement joins TRBV11-2 to TRBJ2-5; no definite D call. V dropped 5 bases and J dropped 5 bases, with 9 bases sitting between them. Germline values: CDR1 SGHAT, CDR2 FQNNGV. The length of the CDR3 is 12 residues. The CDR3 loop reads CASSRDRETQYF. The CDR3, as DNA: TGTGCCAGCAGCCGAGATCGGGAGACCCAGTACTTC.

The chain links TRBV6-5 to TRBJ2-3; 9 bases map to TRBD1. With 3 bases clipped from V and 4 bases from J, the junction kept 2 bases outside the gene matches. CDR3 length: 14 amino acids. Germline CDR1 MNHEY, CDR2 SVGAGI. This CDR3 reads CASSYGTGPDTQYF. The CDR3, as DNA: TGTGCCAGCAGTTATGGGACAGGGCCAGATACGCAGTATTTT.

The rearrangement joins TRBV4-1 to TRBJ1-4, with no clear D. V lost 0 bases, J lost 3 bases, and 14 bases lay in between. Germline V gives CDR1 MGHRA, CDR2 YSYEKL. This CDR3 spans 17 amino acids. The CDR3 reads CASSQDPARRANEKLFF. In DNA, the CDR3 is TGCGCCAGCAGCCAAGATCCCGCCCGGAGGGCTAATGAAAAACTGTTTTTT.

V gene TRBV28 combines with J gene TRBJ1-6; TRBD1 agrees at 7 bases. The CDR3 runs 15 residues. V dropped 5 bases and J dropped 4; count of bases not matched to a gene: 5. Germline V gives CDR1 MDHEN, CDR2 SYDVKM. The CDR3 here is CASSRGTVYNSPLHF. CDR3 in DNA: TGTGCCAGCAGTCGCGGGACAGTTTATAATTCACCCCTCCACTTT.

V gene TRBV6-5 combines with J gene TRBJ1-1; perhaps TRBD1 as D (5 bases). The CDR3 is 14 amino acids. V lost 7 bases to trimming and J lost 3 bases, with 15 bases between them. Germline V lookup: CDR1 MNHEY, CDR2 SVGAGI. The CDR3 loop reads CASKSQGGYTEAFF. In DNA form, the CDR3 reads TGTGCCAGCAAGAGTCAGGGTGGGTACACTGAAGCTTTCTTT.

The chain joins TRBV2 to TRBJ2-6; a possible D gene is TRBD1 (5 bases). With 7 bases removed from V and 0 bases from J, the gap between germline ends came to 10 bases. CDR1 is SNHLY, CDR2 FYNNEI, per germline. This CDR3 is built from 15 residues. The CDR3 is CASTDQGSGANVLTF. The CDR3, as DNA: TGTGCCAGCACTGATCAGGGCTCTGGGGCCAACGTCCTGACTTTC.

This chain connects TRBV6-7 to TRBJ2-1; D gene ambiguous. TRBV6-7 is placed among ORFs of uncertain function. This CDR3 comprises 17 residues. With 0 bases removed from V and 0 bases from J, the gap between germline ends came to 12 bases. CDR3 loop: CASSYSRLVASYNEQFF. The CDR3 region has the DNA TGTGCCAGCAGTTACTCGAGGCTTGTCGCCTCCTACAATGAGCAGTTCTTC.

This chain joins TRBV19 and TRBJ2-2; D call uncertain. Germline V CDR1 and CDR2: LNHDA, SQIVND (reference sequence). The V gene lost 5 bases and the J gene lost 6 bases, with 7 bases spanning the gap. CDR3 length: 12 amino acids. CDR3 protein: CASSLGSGELFF. CDR3 nucleotides: TGTGCCAGTAGTCTCGGGTCCGGGGAGCTGTTTTTT.

This chain links TRBV14 with TRBJ2-4; tentative D call: TRBD2 (7 bases). This CDR3 is built from 16 residues. Per the germline V gene, CDR1 is SGHDN and CDR2 is FVKESK. Trimming shortened V by 4 bases and J by 1 base, and 14 bases separated the two germline ends. CDR3 in amino acids: CASSPAGAGAKNIQYF. The CDR3 region has the DNA TGTGCCAGCAGCCCTGCGGGGGCAGGGGCCAAAAACATTCAGTACTTC. The whole variable domain, remainder taken from reference TRBV14 and TRBJ2-4, is EAGVTQFPSHSVIEKGQTVTLRCDPISGHDNLYWYRRVMGKEIKFLLHFVKESKQDESGMPNNRFLAERTGGTYSTLKVQPAELEDSGVYFCASSPAGAGAKNIQYFGAGTRLSVL.

The chain couples TRBV19 to TRBJ2-2; 7 positions match TRBD1. The CDR3 is 13 amino acids. Germline lookup yields CDR1 LNHDA and CDR2 SQIVND (reference sequence). Unmatched junction bases numbered 6, after V lost 10 bases and J lost 4 bases. Here the CDR3 reads CAISRGFTGELFF. Written as DNA, the CDR3 is TGTGCCATTTCCAGGGGGTTCACCGGGGAGCTGTTTTTT.